Below, 14 T cell receptor beta chains from the same sample are listed, as sequenced in a study of CD8 T cells in ankylosing spondylitis (dated by TCRdb to 2016 to 2017). To prepare the library, 5' RACE was applied. The listed sequencing device is Illumina HiSeq 2500. TCRdb reprocessing: public reads trimmed at Q25 with fastp, clones called with MiXCR, in-frame beta chains kept. CDR3 protein duplicates are merged, each entry listing the most common genes and DNA. The table for this sample lists more than 150,000 distinct CDR3 sequences; 15% to 20% of them were counted only once. The ten largest clones represent around 4.7% of the sample. Material for sequencing was blood, either unsorted or a sorted T cell fraction (not recorded which). Every receptor here comes from a male donor aged 5-30 years with ankylosing spondylitis or in good health (not recorded which). Donor details come from another sample of the same person, matched by shared clones.

V gene TRBV29-1 combines with J gene TRBJ2-5; D gene unclear. Germline values: CDR1 SQVTM, CDR2 ANQGSEA. Trimming took 3 bases from V and 2 from J, leaving 13 bases between them. CDR3 length: 14 residues. The CDR3 bases are TGCAGCGTTGATAGGGCAGGCACACAAGAGACCCAGTACTTC. Translating gives CSVDRAGTQETQYF.

There are many counts of this clonotype. The chain couples TRBV29-1 to TRBJ2-2; D unclear. The length of the CDR3 is 13 residues. Germline CDR1 and CDR2: SQVTM and ANQGSEA. V lost 1 base and J 1 base, leaving 4 bases between the germline ends. The chain's CDR3 is CSVEGLNTGELFF. DNA for the CDR3: TGCAGCGTTGAAGGTTTGAACACCGGGGAGCTGTTTTTT.

This clonotype showed up many times. This sequence joins TRBV12-3 or TRBV12-4 and TRBJ2-1; 9 bases fit TRBD2. The CDR3 spans 15 residues. V shed 6 bases, J shed 8 bases, and the junction held 11 bases outside the gene matches. DNA of the CDR3: TGTGCCAGCAGCAGAGGGGCGGGAGGGTCGCATGAGCAGTTCTTC. Translating it yields CASSRGAGGSHEQFF.

The gene calls are TRBV20-1 and TRBJ2-1; 9 positions agree with TRBD2. Per germline, CDR1 DFQATT and CDR2 SNEGSKA (reference sequence). This CDR3 has 11 residues. The ends lost 5 bases at V and 16 bases at J; junction bases unmatched: 9. CDR3: CSAGRREGRFF. In DNA form, the CDR3 reads TGCAGTGCTGGGCGGCGGGAGGGCCGATTCTTC.

This clonotype was counted many times. The rearrangement links TRBV12-3 or TRBV12-4 to TRBJ2-1, with 13 bases aligning to TRBD2. V lost 9 bases and J lost 14; bases outside the gene matches: 19. CDR3 length equals 16 residues. CDR3 sequence (DNA): TGTGCCAGTAGCCAAGGACTAGCGGGAGTGTCGGACCGGAAGTTCTTC. The encoded protein is CASSQGLAGVSDRKFF.

In its sample, this clonotype was seen many times. The rearrangement links TRBV28 to TRBJ2-3; 7 nucleotides align to TRBD2. V trimming: 3 bases; J trimming: 2 bases; junction bases outside the gene matches: 11. The CDR3 has 17 amino acids. In germline, CDR1 is MDHEN, CDR2 SYDVKM. For the CDR3, the DNA is TGTGCCAGCAGTTTGACCCCCGGGGGGTCGTCCACAGATACGCAGTATTTT. Protein: CASSLTPGGSSTDTQYF.

The genes are TRBV20-1 and TRBJ2-3; 7 bases are a match to TRBD2. CDR3 length: 16 residues. Germline loops: CDR1 DFQATT, CDR2 SNEGSKA (reference sequence). The junction had 11 bases not matched to a gene; V was cut back by 1 base and J by 4 bases. The CDR3 sequence: CSARVWGRAMADTQYF. In DNA form, the CDR3 reads TGCAGTGCTAGAGTTTGGGGGAGGGCCATGGCAGATACGCAGTATTTT.

The rearrangement joins TRBV20-1 to TRBJ2-7, with D uncertain. CDR1 and CDR2 from the germline V gene are DFQATT and SNEGSKA (reference sequence). The CDR3 has 14 amino acids. V shed 6 bases and J shed 0 bases, with 15 bases lying between them. DNA of the CDR3: TGCAGTGCCTTTTCACTTTCACTCTCCTACGAGCAGTACGTC. The encoded protein is CSAFSLSLSYEQYV.

This chain joins TRBV7-6 and TRBJ2-1; no reliable D call. The V end lost 0 bases, the J end lost 5 bases, and 17 bases lay between the germline ends. The CDR3 extends over 17 amino acids. Germline CDR1 and CDR2: SGHVS and FNYEAQ. The CDR3 nucleotides read TGTGCCAGCAGCTTAGCGTCGTGGGCCACAAAAAACAATGAGCAGTTCTTC. As protein: CASSLASWATKNNEQFF.

The sample holds many counts of this clonotype. V is TRBV29-1 and J is TRBJ2-1, with D perhaps matching TRBD1 (6 bases). The germline V gene encodes CDR1 SQVTM and CDR2 ANQGSEA. V was pared by 5 bases and J by 9 bases, with 14 bases between. The CDR3 has 12 amino acids. CDR3 loop: CSVPDSISEQFF. The CDR3 bases are TGCAGCGTTCCGGACAGTATAAGTGAGCAGTTCTTC.

This clonotype has a count of ten or more. As DNA, the CDR3 is TGCAGTGCTTCGGGAGATAACACAGATACGCAGTATTTT. Translated, it gives CSASGDNTDTQYF. The chain links TRBV20-1 to TRBJ2-3; tentative D call: TRBD2 (6 bases). CDR1 is DFQATT, CDR2 SNEGSKA, per germline (reference sequence). The CDR3 is 13 amino acids. The V gene lost 5 bases and the J gene lost 2 bases, with 11 bases spanning the gap.

This clonotype was observed at least ten times. V is TRBV12-3 or TRBV12-4 and J is TRBJ2-2; TRBD2 might be the D (5 bases). V was clipped by 7 bases and J by 6 bases, with 12 bases between them. CDR3 size: 13 residues. In DNA, the CDR3 is TGTGCCAGCACGGGGAAGGGTGCCGGGGAGCTGTTTTTT. Protein product: CASTGKGAGELFF.

In this sample, this clonotype turned up many times. This rearrangement joins TRBV18 to TRBJ2-1; D is undetermined. CDR3 length: 13 amino acids. V lost 0 bases and J 7 bases, leaving 7 bases between the germline ends. CDR1 is KGHSH and CDR2 is LQKENI in the germline V gene. The CDR3 sequence is CASSPPLGNEQFF. The CDR3 DNA follows: TGTGCCAGCTCACCACCCTTGGGAAATGAGCAGTTCTTC. Filled out from reference TRBV18 and TRBJ2-1, the complete variable domain reads NAGVMQNPRHLVRRRGQEARLRCSPMKGHSHVYWYRQLPEEGLKFMVYLQKENIIDESGMPKERFSAEFPKEGPSILRIQQVVRGDSAAYFCASSPPLGNEQFFGPGTRLTVL.

The V call is TRBV28, the J call TRBJ1-2, with D possibly TRBD1 on 5 matching bases. The CDR3 is made up of 15 amino acids. Germline assignment: CDR1 MDHEN and CDR2 SYDVKM. The germline V and J ends were trimmed by 2 bases and 6 bases, with 16 bases remaining between them. CDR3 DNA sequence: TGTGCCAGCAGTTTAATATTCGAGGGGAAGGATGGCTACACCTTC. Encoded protein: CASSLIFEGKDGYTF.